The 32 T cell receptor beta chains given below trace back to one sample, sequenced in a study of cytomegalovirus exposure and HLA in healthy donors. The table came from immunoSEQ multiplex PCR; TCRdb's copy has only in-frame clones and leaves some out. This table holds some 200,000 clones, 75% to 95% found once. Sequenced material: PBMCs. The receptor set was obtained from a woman between 18 and 30 years old in good health and CMV-seronegative.

CDR3 amino acids: CASSFGTVNEAFF. Written as DNA, the CDR3 is TGTGCCAGCAGTTTTGGGACAGTGAATGAAGCTTTCTTT. The V and J genes are TRBV27 and TRBJ1-1; 7 nucleotides match TRBD1. V lost 3 bases, J lost 7 bases, and 5 bases stayed unmatched. The CDR3 loop spans 13 amino acids. Germline V CDR1 and CDR2: MNHEY, SMNVEV (reference sequence).

The rearrangement joins TRBV4-1 to TRBJ2-2; 7 bases agree with TRBD1. Germline values: CDR1 MGHRA, CDR2 YSYEKL. V lost 4 bases, J lost 5 bases, and 4 bases stayed unmatched. There are 14 residues in the CDR3. In DNA form, the CDR3 reads TGCGCCAGCAGCCTCAGACAGGGAACCGGGGAGCTGTTTTTT. Translating it yields CASSLRQGTGELFF.

This chain's CDR3 is CASGSLTTDGYTF. CDR3 nucleotides: TGTGCTAGTGGTTCCCTAACCACAGATGGCTACACCTTC. The gene calls are TRBV12-5 and TRBJ1-2; no definite D call. V was trimmed by 4 bases and J by 6 bases, leaving 12 bases between them. The CDR3 has 13 amino acids. Germline V gives CDR1 LGHNT, CDR2 FRNRAP.

The chain combines TRBV7-6 with TRBJ2-7, with 8 bases matching TRBD1. The CDR3 has 14 amino acids. The junction had 6 bases not matched to a gene; V was cut back by 4 bases and J by 4 bases. Germline V gene sequence: CDR1 SGHVS, CDR2 FNYEAQ. In DNA, the CDR3 is TGTGCCAGCAGCTCCCGACAGGGGACTTACGAGCAGTACTTC. Translation: CASSSRQGTYEQYF.

This chain links TRBV5-1 with TRBJ2-7; D unclear. This CDR3 region has 15 residues. Germline V CDR1 and CDR2: SGHRS, YFSETQ. V was cut by 4 bases and J by 2 bases, with 16 bases left in between. CDR3 protein: CASSPSGLGTYEQYF. CDR3 DNA sequence: TGCGCCAGCAGCCCGTCAGGTTTGGGTACCTACGAGCAGTACTTC.

The rearrangement uses TRBV18 and TRBJ2-1, with D possibly TRBD1 on 6 matching bases. Germline CDR1 reads KGHSH; CDR2 reads LQKENI. V lost 2 bases and J lost 5, with 13 bases in between. The CDR3 consists of 15 residues. The CDR3 loop is CASSPRAGDHNEQFF. Here the CDR3 DNA reads TGTGCCAGCTCACCAAGGGCAGGGGACCACAATGAGCAGTTCTTC.

Turning to this clone: In the same sample, other DNA sequences code for this CDR3. J is TRBJ2-1 and V is TRBV5-6, with 7 bases lining up with TRBD2. The germline CDR1 and CDR2 sequences are SGHDT and YYEEEE. The CDR3 spans 15 residues. V gave up 0 bases and J gave up 3 bases; unmatched junction bases: 3. Here the CDR3 reads CASSLGLADYNEQFF. DNA for the CDR3: TGTGCCAGCAGCTTGGGTCTAGCGGACTACAATGAGCAGTTCTTC.

The gene calls are TRBV7-9 and TRBJ2-1; 7 nucleotides agree with TRBD1. The CDR3 consists of 14 residues. Germline V gives CDR1 SEHNR, CDR2 FQNEAQ (reference sequence). J gave up 2 bases and V 6 bases, and 4 bases lay outside the gene matches. Here the CDR3 DNA reads TGTGCCAGCAGAACCGGGACAGCCTACAATGAGCAGTTCTTC. It codes for CASRTGTAYNEQFF.

The rearrangement joins TRBV19 to TRBJ1-5, with 7 positions matching TRBD1. CDR1 and CDR2 from the germline V gene are LNHDA and SQIVND (reference sequence). The J segment lost 3 bases and the V segment lost 2 bases, leaving 7 bases of the junction unmatched. This CDR3 is built from 16 residues. CDR3 DNA sequence: TGTGCCAGTAGTATATATCGGGACAGCTTCAATCAGCCCCAGCATTTT. Its protein is CASSIYRDSFNQPQHF.

The chain is built from TRBV6-5 and TRBJ2-7; 9 nucleotides line up with TRBD1. Germline CDR1 and CDR2: MNHEY and SVGAGI. Unmatched junction bases numbered 13, after V lost 8 bases and J lost 5 bases. There are 15 residues in the CDR3. CDR3 region: CASHRDRQGVHEQYF. In DNA, the CDR3 is TGTGCCAGCCACCGAGATAGACAGGGGGTCCACGAGCAGTACTTC.

The chain links TRBV6-1 to TRBJ2-3; 13 bases are a match to TRBD2. The CDR3 runs to 19 residues. V trimming: 3 bases; J trimming: 1 base; junction bases outside the gene matches: 10. The germline V gene encodes CDR1 MNHNS and CDR2 SASEGT. CDR3 coding DNA: TGTGCCAGCAGTGATCATACGGGGACTAGCGGGACCCGCACAGATACGCAGTATTTT. This sequence encodes CASSDHTGTSGTRTDTQYF.

The chain employs TRBV7-2 and TRBJ1-5; TRBD1 might be the D (5 bases). V lost 1 base, J lost 7 bases, and 14 bases lay in between. CDR1 and CDR2 (germline): SGHTA, FQGNSA. The length of the CDR3 is 15 residues. CDR3 DNA: TGTGCCAGCAGCTTAGTCGGAGACAGTTGGCAGCCCCAGCATTTT. This sequence encodes CASSLVGDSWQPQHF.

With regard to this clone: Sequence at one end of the junction differs from germline and may be a read error. The V and J genes are TRBV6-5 and TRBJ1-2; D possibly corresponds to TRBD1 (5 bases). The CDR3 totals 15 residues. Germline V gene sequence: CDR1 MNHEY, CDR2 SVGAGI. CDR3 DNA sequence: TGTGCCAGCAGCCGCAGCTTGACAGCCATCCGTCAGACCGTCTTC. As protein: CASSRSLTAIRQTVF.

The chain recombines TRBV5-4 with TRBJ2-5; TRBD2 matches 8 bases. The V segment lost 4 bases and the J segment 5 bases; nucleotides outside the gene matches: 10. The CDR3 has 15 amino acids. Germline CDR1 SGHNT, CDR2 YYREEE (reference sequence). CDR3 sequence (DNA): TGTGCCAGCAGCAGGCAGCGGGAGTCCAAGGAGACCCAGTACTTC. It translates to CASSRQRESKETQYF.

The chain couples TRBV6-1 to TRBJ2-7; TRBD2 matches at 11 bases. CDR1 and CDR2 (germline): MNHNS, SASEGT. The CDR3 is 12 residues long. The J segment lost 7 bases and the V segment lost 8 bases, leaving 4 bases of the junction unmatched. Here the CDR3 reads CASSIAGGEQYF. The CDR3 DNA reads as TGTGCCAGCTCAATAGCGGGAGGGGAGCAGTACTTC.

V is TRBV5-4 and J is TRBJ2-3; D is possibly TRBD2 (6 bases). Trimming removed 7 bases from V and 6 bases from J, with 15 bases in between. This CDR3 has 13 amino acids. CDR1 is SGHNT and CDR2 is YYREEE in the germline V gene (reference sequence). Here the CDR3 reads CASFGGGKDTQYF. The DNA for the CDR3 is TGTGCCAGCTTCGGAGGAGGGAAGGATACGCAGTATTTT.

The gene calls are TRBV6-6 and TRBJ1-1; 10 nucleotides align to TRBD1. V dropped 7 bases and J dropped 4; count of bases not matched to a gene: 6. Germline CDR1 reads MNHNY; CDR2 reads SVGAGI (reference sequence). The CDR3 covers 14 residues. The CDR3 bases are TGTGCCAGCACCTGGACAGGGGGGCTCACTGAAGCTTTCTTT. Translation gives CASTWTGGLTEAFF.

This chain joins TRBV28 and TRBJ2-7; a possible D gene is TRBD1 (5 bases). CDR1 and CDR2 (germline): MDHEN, SYDVKM. CDR3 length: 15 residues. Between the trimmed V and J ends, which lost 6 bases and 1 base, there was a span of 16 bases. The CDR3 reads CASSPFRQISYEQYF. The CDR3 DNA reads TGTGCCAGCAGCCCCTTCCGACAGATATCCTACGAGCAGTACTTC.

The chain links TRBV28 to TRBJ2-7, with 7 positions matching TRBD2. The V gene end was trimmed by 3 bases and the J gene end by 5 bases; junction bases not matched to a gene: 7. There are 14 residues in the CDR3. Per the germline V gene, CDR1 is MDHEN and CDR2 is SYDVKM. The CDR3 protein is CASSFTGGSHEQYF. For the CDR3, the DNA is TGTGCCAGCAGTTTTACGGGCGGGAGCCACGAGCAGTACTTC.

The chain couples TRBV15 to TRBJ2-1, with 8 positions matching TRBD1. The CDR3 is made up of 16 amino acids. The V segment lost 2 bases and the J segment 3 bases; nucleotides outside the gene matches: 6. The germline gives CDR1 LNHNV, CDR2 YYDKDF (reference sequence). The CDR3, as DNA: TGTGCCACCAGCAGATTCCAGGGGGCAGGCTACAATGAGCAGTTCTTC. Translated, it gives CATSRFQGAGYNEQFF.

The genes are TRBV27 and TRBJ1-1, with 9 bases identical to TRBD1. This CDR3 spans 14 amino acids. Germline V gene data show CDR1 as MNHEY and CDR2 as SMNVEV (reference sequence). V lost 3 bases, J lost 1 base, and 0 bases stayed unmatched. The DNA of the CDR3 is TGTGCCAGCAGTTTGGACAGGGGGAACACTGAAGCTTTCTTT. This sequence encodes CASSLDRGNTEAFF.

This clone showed up just a few times. The chain uses TRBV6-6 and TRBJ2-1; D ambiguous. CDR1 MNHNY and CDR2 SVGAGI come from the germline V gene (reference sequence). The germline V and J ends were trimmed by 2 bases and 10 bases, with 9 bases remaining between them. This CDR3 has 12 amino acids. The CDR3 nucleotides are TGTGCCAGCAGTTACGGAGAGCGAGAGCAGTTCTTC. It encodes CASSYGEREQFF.

The rearrangement uses TRBV19 and TRBJ2-2, with 8 bases fitting TRBD2. Germline CDR1 reads LNHDA; CDR2 reads SQIVND (reference sequence). This CDR3 has 13 residues. J gave up 10 bases and V 1 base, and 2 bases lay outside the gene matches. The CDR3 loop reads CASSIVGGEELFF. CDR3 bases: TGTGCCAGTAGTATAGTCGGGGGGGAGGAGCTGTTTTTT.

This clone was seen only once. The chain has TRBV19 and TRBJ2-1; D remains unclear. The ends were cut back, 10 bases at V and 8 bases at J, with 15 bases in the middle. The CDR3 has 12 residues. Germline CDR1 LNHDA, CDR2 SQIVND (reference sequence). The CDR3 loop reads CATRATVDEQFF. CDR3 nucleotide sequence: TGTGCCACCCGAGCAACGGTAGATGAGCAGTTCTTC.

The chain employs TRBV6-1 and TRBJ2-4; a weak D match, TRBD1 (6 bases). Between the trimmed V and J ends, which lost 3 bases and 6 bases, there was a span of 12 bases. CDR3 length: 14 amino acids. Germline CDR1 reads MNHNS; CDR2 reads SASEGT. The CDR3 protein is CASSDWTEPNIQYF. CDR3 DNA sequence: TGTGCCAGCAGTGACTGGACAGAACCAAACATTCAGTACTTC.

The V call is TRBV5-4, the J call TRBJ2-3; TRBD2 agrees at 8 bases. The CDR3 is 15 amino acids. The V and J ends lost 6 bases and 6 bases, in that order; junction bases with no gene match: 12. Germline CDR1 SGHNT, CDR2 YYREEE (reference sequence). CDR3 residues: CASTLRTGGPDTQYF. CDR3 nucleotide sequence: TGTGCCAGCACCCTACGAACGGGAGGGCCCGATACGCAGTATTTT.

The chain employs TRBV11-2 and TRBJ2-7, with TRBD2 matching over 9 bases. Trimming cost V 5 bases and J 0 bases; bases outside gene matches: 11. Germline V gene data show CDR1 as SGHAT and CDR2 as FQNNGV. This CDR3 has 17 amino acids. As DNA, the CDR3 is TGTGCCAGCAGCGTCCACGGGACTAGCCAGAGCTCCTACGAGCAGTACTTC. Protein: CASSVHGTSQSSYEQYF. The full variable domain, rest sourced from reference TRBV11-2 and TRBJ2-7, is EAGVAQSPRYKIIEKRQSVAFWCNPISGHATLYWYQQILGQGPKLLIQFQNNGVVDDSQLPKDRFSAERLKGVDSTLKIQPAKLEDSAVYLCASSVHGTSQSSYEQYFGPGTRLTVT.

This clone was recorded only once. The gene calls are TRBV11-3 and TRBJ2-1, with D possibly TRBD2 on 5 matching bases. Trimming left V 6 bases short and J 0 bases short, with 18 bases between. CDR1 and CDR2 from the germline V gene are SGHNT and YENEEA. This CDR3 is 17 amino acids long. CDR3 sequence (DNA): TGTGCCAGCAGTTCAAAACGGACTTTTACCTCCTACAATGAGCAGTTCTTC. It is translated as CASSSKRTFTSYNEQFF. The variable domain in full, with the rest retrieved from reference TRBV11-3 and TRBJ2-1, is EAGVVQSPRYKIIEKKQPVAFWCNPISGHNTLYWYLQNLGQGPELLIRYENEEAVDDSQLPKDRFSAERLKGVDSTLKIQPAELGDSAVYLCASSSKRTFTSYNEQFFGPGTRLTVL.

This chain uses TRBV5-6 with TRBJ1-1; 10 nucleotides match TRBD1. The CDR3 sequence is 15 residues long. CDR1 and CDR2 (germline): SGHDT, YYEEEE. V shed 4 bases, J shed 0 bases, and the junction held 3 bases outside the gene matches. CDR3 amino acids: CASSGDRGMNTEAFF. CDR3 bases: TGTGCCAGCAGCGGGGACAGGGGCATGAACACTGAAGCTTTCTTT.

The gene calls are TRBV7-2 and TRBJ1-2, with unresolved D. Germline lookup yields CDR1 SGHTA and CDR2 FQGNSA. The CDR3 is 15 residues long. V lost 0 bases, J lost 6 bases, and 14 bases lay in between. The CDR3 sequence is CASSLAVSQLNGYTF. The DNA of the CDR3 is TGTGCCAGCAGCTTAGCGGTGTCACAGCTTAATGGCTACACCTTC.

The chain carries TRBV2 and TRBJ2-7; 12 bases align to TRBD2. The V gene's germline CDR1 is SNHLY and CDR2 FYNNEI. The CDR3 runs 17 residues. V lost 6 bases, J lost 7 bases, and 16 bases stayed unmatched. In DNA, the CDR3 is TGTGCCAGCAGGGAAAGCCGACTAGCGGGAGACCCTAGGGAGCAGTACTTC. This encodes CASRESRLAGDPREQYF.

V usage is TRBV7-9 and J usage is TRBJ1-1; 8 bases map to TRBD1. The CDR3 runs to 13 residues. The germline V gene encodes CDR1 SEHNR and CDR2 FQNEAQ (reference sequence). The junction had 7 bases not matched to a gene; V was cut back by 5 bases and J by 8 bases. CDR3: CASSPQGVSEAFF. The DNA for the CDR3 is TGTGCCAGCAGCCCACAGGGGGTTTCGGAAGCTTTCTTT.